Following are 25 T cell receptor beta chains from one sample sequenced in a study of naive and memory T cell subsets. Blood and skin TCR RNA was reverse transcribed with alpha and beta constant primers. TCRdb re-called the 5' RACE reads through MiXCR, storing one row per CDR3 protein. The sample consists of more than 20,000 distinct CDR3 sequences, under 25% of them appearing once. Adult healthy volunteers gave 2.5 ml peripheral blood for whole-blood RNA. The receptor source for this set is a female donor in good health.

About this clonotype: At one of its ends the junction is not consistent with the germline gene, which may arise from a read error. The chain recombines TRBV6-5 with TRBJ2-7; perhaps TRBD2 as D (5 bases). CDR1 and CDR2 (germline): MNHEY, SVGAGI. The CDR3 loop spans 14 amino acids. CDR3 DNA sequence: TGTGCCAGCAAGGCCTTACTAGGTTGGTCTCCTTTGGACTTC. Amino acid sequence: CASKALLGWSPLDF.

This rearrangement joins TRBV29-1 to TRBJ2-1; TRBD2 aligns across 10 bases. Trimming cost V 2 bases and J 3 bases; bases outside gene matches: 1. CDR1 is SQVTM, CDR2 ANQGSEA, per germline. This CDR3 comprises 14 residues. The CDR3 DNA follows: TGCAGCGTTGAACTAGCGGGGGTCTACAATGAGCAGTTCTTC. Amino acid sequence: CSVELAGVYNEQFF.

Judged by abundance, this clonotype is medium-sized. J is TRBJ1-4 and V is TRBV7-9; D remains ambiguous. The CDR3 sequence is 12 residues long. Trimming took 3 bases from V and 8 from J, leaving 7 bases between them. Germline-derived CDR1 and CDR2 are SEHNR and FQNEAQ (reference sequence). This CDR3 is CASSFVREKLFF. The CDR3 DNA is TGTGCCAGCAGCTTCGTTCGCGAAAAACTGTTTTTT.

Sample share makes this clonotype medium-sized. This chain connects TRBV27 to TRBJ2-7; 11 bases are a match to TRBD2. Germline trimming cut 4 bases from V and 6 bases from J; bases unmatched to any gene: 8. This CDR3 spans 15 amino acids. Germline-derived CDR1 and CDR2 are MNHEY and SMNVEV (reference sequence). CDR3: CASSYQLAGVSEQYF. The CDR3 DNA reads TGTGCCAGCAGTTACCAACTAGCGGGAGTATCCGAGCAGTACTTC.

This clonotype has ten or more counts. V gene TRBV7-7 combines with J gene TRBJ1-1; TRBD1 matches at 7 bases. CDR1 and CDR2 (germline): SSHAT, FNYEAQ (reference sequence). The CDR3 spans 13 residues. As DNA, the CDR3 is TGTGCTAGTCAGGGGGTGAGTGGGACTGAAGCTTTCTTT. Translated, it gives CASQGVSGTEAFF.

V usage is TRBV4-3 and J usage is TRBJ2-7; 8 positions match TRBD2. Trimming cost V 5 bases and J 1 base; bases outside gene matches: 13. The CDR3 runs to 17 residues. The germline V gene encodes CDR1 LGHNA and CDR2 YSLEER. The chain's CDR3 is CASSSGFGSGSSYEQYF. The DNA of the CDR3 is TGCGCCAGCAGCTCGGGGTTTGGGAGCGGGAGTTCCTACGAGCAGTACTTC.

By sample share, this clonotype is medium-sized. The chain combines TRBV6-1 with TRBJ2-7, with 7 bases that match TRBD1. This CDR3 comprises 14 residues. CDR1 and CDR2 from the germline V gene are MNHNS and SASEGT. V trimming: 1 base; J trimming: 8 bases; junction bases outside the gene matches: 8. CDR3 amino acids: CASSEGTGQTKQYF. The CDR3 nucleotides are TGTGCCAGCAGTGAAGGAACGGGACAGACCAAGCAGTACTTC.

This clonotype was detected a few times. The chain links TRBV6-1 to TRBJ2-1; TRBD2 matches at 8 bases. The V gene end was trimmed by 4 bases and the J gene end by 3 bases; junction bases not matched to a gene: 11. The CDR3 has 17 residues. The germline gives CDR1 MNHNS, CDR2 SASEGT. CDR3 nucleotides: TGTGCCAGCAGTGCGCGGGGGGACCCCATCTTCTACAATGAGCAGTTCTTC. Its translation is CASSARGDPIFYNEQFF.

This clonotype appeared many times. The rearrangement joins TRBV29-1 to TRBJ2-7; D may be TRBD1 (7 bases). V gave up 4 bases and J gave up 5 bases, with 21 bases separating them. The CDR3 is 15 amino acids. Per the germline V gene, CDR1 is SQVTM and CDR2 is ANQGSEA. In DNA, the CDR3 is TGCAGCGTTGTCTCGCGAAGACAGGGCGGGAACGAGCAGTACTTC. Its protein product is CSVVSRRQGGNEQYF.

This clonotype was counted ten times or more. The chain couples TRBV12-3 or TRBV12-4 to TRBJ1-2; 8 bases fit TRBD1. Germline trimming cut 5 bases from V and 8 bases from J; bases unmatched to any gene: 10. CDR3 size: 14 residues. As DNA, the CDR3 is TGTGCCAGCAGTCCCCGAGACAGGGGAAGAGGCTACACCTTC. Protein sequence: CASSPRDRGRGYTF.

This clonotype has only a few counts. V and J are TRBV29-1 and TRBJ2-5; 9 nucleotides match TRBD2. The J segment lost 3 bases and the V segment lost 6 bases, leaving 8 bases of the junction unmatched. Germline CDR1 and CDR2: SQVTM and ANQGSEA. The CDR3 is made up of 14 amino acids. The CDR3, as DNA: TGCAGCGTAATTGGTGCGGGAGGGGAAGAGACCCAGTACTTC. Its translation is CSVIGAGGEETQYF.

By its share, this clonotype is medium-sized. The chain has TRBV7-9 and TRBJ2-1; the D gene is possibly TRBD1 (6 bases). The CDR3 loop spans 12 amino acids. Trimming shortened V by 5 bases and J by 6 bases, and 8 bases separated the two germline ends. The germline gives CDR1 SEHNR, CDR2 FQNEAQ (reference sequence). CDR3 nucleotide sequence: TGTGCCAGCAGCGTGGACAGCAATGAGCAGTTCTTC. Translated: CASSVDSNEQFF.

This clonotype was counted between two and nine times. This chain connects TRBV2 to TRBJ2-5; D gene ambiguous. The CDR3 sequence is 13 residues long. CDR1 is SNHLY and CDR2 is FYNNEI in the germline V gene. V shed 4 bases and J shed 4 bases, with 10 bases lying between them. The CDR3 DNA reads TGTGCCAGCAGTGGTAGCACCAGAGAGACCCAGTACTTC. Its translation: CASSGSTRETQYF.

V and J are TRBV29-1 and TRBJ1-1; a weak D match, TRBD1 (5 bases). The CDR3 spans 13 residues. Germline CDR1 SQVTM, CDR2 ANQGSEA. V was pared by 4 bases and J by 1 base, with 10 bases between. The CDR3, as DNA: TGCAGCGTTGCCGTCGGGACGAACACTGAAGCTTTCTTT. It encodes CSVAVGTNTEAFF.

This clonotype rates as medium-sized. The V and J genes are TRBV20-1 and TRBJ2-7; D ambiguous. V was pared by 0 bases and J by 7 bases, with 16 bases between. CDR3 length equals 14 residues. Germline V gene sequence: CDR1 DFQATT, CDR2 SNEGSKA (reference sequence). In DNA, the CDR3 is TGCAGTGCTAGAGATAAGAGTCAATCTGAGGAGCAGTACTTC. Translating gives CSARDKSQSEEQYF.

Here the CDR3 DNA reads TGTGCCAGCAGCGTACATGGTACAGGGGGAGACAATGAGCAGTTCTTC. Translation: CASSVHGTGGDNEQFF. The rearrangement links TRBV9 to TRBJ2-1; 8 nucleotides align to TRBD1. The CDR3 totals 16 residues. V was clipped by 1 base and J by 5 bases; unmatched bases: 8. Germline CDR1 SGDLS, CDR2 YYNGEE.

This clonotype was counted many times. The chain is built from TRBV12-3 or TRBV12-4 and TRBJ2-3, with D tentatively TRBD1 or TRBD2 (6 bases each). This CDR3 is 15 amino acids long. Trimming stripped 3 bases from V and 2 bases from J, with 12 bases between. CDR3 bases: TGTGCCAGCAGTTTTAGGAGGGACAACACAGATACGCAGTATTTT. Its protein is CASSFRRDNTDTQYF.

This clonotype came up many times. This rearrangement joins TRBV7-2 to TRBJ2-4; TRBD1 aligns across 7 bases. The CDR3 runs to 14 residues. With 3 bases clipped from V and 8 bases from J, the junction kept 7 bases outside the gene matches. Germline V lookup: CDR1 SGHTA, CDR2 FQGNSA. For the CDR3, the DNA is TGTGCCAGCAGCTTGACGGACAGGAGAGACATTCAGTACTTC. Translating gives CASSLTDRRDIQYF.

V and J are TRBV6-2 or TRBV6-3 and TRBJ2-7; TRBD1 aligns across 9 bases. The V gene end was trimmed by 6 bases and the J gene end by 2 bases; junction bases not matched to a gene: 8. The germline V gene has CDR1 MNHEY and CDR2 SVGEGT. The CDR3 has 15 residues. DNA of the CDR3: TGTGCCAGCAGCTCTCAGACAGGGGGAACCTACGAGCAGTACTTC. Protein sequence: CASSSQTGGTYEQYF.

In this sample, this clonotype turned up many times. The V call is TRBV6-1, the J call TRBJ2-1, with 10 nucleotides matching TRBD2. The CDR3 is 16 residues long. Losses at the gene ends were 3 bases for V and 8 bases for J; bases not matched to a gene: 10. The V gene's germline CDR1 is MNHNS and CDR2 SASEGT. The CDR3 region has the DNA TGTGCCAGCAGTGAGGCGTCTAGCGGGAGAATCGATGAGCAGTTCTTC. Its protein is CASSEASSGRIDEQFF.

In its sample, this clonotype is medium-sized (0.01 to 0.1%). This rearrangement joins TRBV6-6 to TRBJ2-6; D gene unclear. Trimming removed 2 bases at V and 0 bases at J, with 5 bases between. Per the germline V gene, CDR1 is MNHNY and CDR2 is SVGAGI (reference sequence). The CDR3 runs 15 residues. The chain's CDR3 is CASSYPSSGANVLTF. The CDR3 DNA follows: TGTGCCAGCAGTTACCCATCCTCTGGGGCCAACGTCCTGACTTTC.

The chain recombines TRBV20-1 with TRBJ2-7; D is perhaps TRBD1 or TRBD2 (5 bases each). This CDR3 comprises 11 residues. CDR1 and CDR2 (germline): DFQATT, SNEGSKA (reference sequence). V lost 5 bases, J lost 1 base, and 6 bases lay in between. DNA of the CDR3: TGCAGTGCTGGGGGATCCTACGAGCAGTACTTC. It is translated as CSAGGSYEQYF.

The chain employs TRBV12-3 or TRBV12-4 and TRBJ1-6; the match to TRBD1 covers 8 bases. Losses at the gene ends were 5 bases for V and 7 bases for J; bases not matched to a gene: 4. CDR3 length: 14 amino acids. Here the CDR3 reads CASSPDRGNSPLHF. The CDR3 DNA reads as TGTGCCAGCAGTCCCGACAGGGGAAATTCACCCCTCCACTTT.

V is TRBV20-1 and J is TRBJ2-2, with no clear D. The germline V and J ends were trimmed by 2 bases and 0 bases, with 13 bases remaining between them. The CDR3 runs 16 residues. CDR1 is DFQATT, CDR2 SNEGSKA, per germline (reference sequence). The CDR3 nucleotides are TGCAGTGCTAGACGGTGGGCCGACGCGAACACCGGGGAGCTGTTTTTT. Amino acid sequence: CSARRWADANTGELFF.

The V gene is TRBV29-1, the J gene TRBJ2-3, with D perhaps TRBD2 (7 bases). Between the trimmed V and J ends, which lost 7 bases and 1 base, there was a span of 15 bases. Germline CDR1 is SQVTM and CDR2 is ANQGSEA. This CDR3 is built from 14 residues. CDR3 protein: CSGEGGRGTDTQYF. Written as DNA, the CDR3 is TGCAGCGGGGAGGGGGGGCGCGGCACAGATACGCAGTATTTT.